The 20 T cell receptor beta chains presented below share a single source sample, sequenced in a study of CD8+CD57+ T cells in acquired aplastic anemia. Patients sequenced had flow cytometry evidence of CD8+CD57+ cell expansion. The template for TCR beta VDJ and CDR3 sequence profiling was genomic DNA. TCRdb re-analysed the reads in MiXCR, keeping a single row per CDR3 protein. This table holds around 220,000 distinct CDR3 sequences, approximately 51% found once. Material: sorted CD4+, CD8+, or CD8+CD57+ T cells (not recorded which) from PBMCs. The receptors were gathered from a human donor with aplastic anemia.

J is TRBJ1-2 and V is TRBV7-9, with a weak D call TRBD1 (5 bases). The CDR3 length is 15 residues. The V end lost 5 bases, the J end lost 6 bases, and 19 bases lay between the germline ends. Germline CDR1 is SEHNR and CDR2 is FQNEAQ (reference sequence). CDR3 sequence: CASSLLAKETDGYTF. The CDR3 coding sequence is TGTGCCAGCAGCCTCTTGGCGAAGGAGACAGATGGCTACACCTTC.

Here the CDR3 reads CATSRDQGLAGGYEQYF. The CDR3 DNA is TGTGCCACCAGCAGAGATCAGGGACTAGCGGGGGGCTACGAGCAGTACTTC. The chain carries TRBV15 and TRBJ2-7, with TRBD2 matching over 15 bases. The CDR3 is 17 amino acids. Germline values: CDR1 LNHNV, CDR2 YYDKDF (reference sequence). After removal of 0 bases from V and 3 bases from J, the junction contained 3 bases not matched to a gene.

With respect to this clonotype: A read error is possible here, since a much larger clone lies one base away. V gene TRBV12-5 combines with J gene TRBJ2-7, with 7 positions matching TRBD1. Germline assignment: CDR1 LGHNT and CDR2 FRNRAP. This CDR3 contains 13 residues. The CDR3 here is CASDRTGSYERYF. CDR3 DNA: TGTGCTTCAGACCGGACAGGCTCCTACGAGCGGTACTTC.

Details on this clonotype: This may be a read error, as it is one base from a much larger clone. The chain combines TRBV7-9 with TRBJ2-1, with 9 bases fitting TRBD2. Unmatched junction bases numbered 28, after V lost 4 bases and J lost 0 bases. Germline loops: CDR1 SEHNR, CDR2 FQNEAQ (reference sequence). The CDR3 is 24 residues long. CDR3 loop: CASSSVKGKGGIAGESSSYNEQFF. In nucleotides, the CDR3 is TGTGCCAGCAGCTCTGTAAAGGGGAAAGGTGGGATAGCGGGGGAATCCAGCTCCTACAATGAGCAGTTCTTC. Full variable domain (remainder filled in from reference TRBV7-9 and TRBJ2-1): DTGVSQNPRHKITKRGQNVTFRCDPISEHNRLYWYRQTLGQGPEFLTYFQNEAQLEKSRLLSDRFSAERPKGSFSTLEIQRTEQGDSAMYLCASSSVKGKGGIAGESSSYNEQFFGPGTRLTVL.

The chain combines TRBV20-1 with TRBJ1-2, with a possible D match to TRBD1 (6 bases). In germline, CDR1 is DFQATT, CDR2 SNEGSKA (reference sequence). Trimming took 5 bases from V and 6 from J, leaving 10 bases between them. This CDR3 spans 11 amino acids. CDR3 nucleotide sequence: TGCAGTGCTCACAGGGAAAATGGCTACACCTTC. It is translated as CSAHRENGYTF.

This clonotype was observed at least ten times. The chain employs TRBV19 and TRBJ1-1; D is ambiguous. Per the germline V gene, CDR1 is LNHDA and CDR2 is SQIVND (reference sequence). V lost 3 bases and J lost 1, with 9 bases in between. CDR3 length: 14 residues. CDR3 sequence reads: CASSITVRNTEAFF. The CDR3 DNA sequence: TGTGCCAGTAGTATTACAGTTAGGAACACTGAAGCTTTCTTT.

As concerns this clonotype: It may be a read error: a sequence one base away is much more abundant. The chain carries TRBV5-7 and TRBJ2-5; TRBD2 is a possible D gene (7 bases). TRBV5-7 is noted as an ORF with a role that remains uncertain. This CDR3 comprises 11 residues. CDR3 sequence reads: CASSWGGAVFF. The CDR3 nucleotides read TGTGCCAGCAGCTGGGGGGGGGCTGTGTTCTTC.

This clonotype has at least ten counts. The chain links TRBV6-1 to TRBJ1-5; D remains ambiguous. There are 15 residues in the CDR3. Germline V lookup: CDR1 MNHNS, CDR2 SASEGT. Deletions cut 3 bases from V and 0 bases from J, with 9 bases between. This chain's CDR3 is CASSEAGVSNQPQHF. The CDR3 DNA reads TGTGCCAGCAGTGAGGCCGGGGTTAGCAATCAGCCCCAGCATTTT.

This clonotype has at least ten counts. J is TRBJ2-7 and V is TRBV30, with TRBD1 matching over 9 bases. Germline V lookup: CDR1 GTSNPN, CDR2 SVGIG (reference sequence). Trimming took 4 bases from V and 6 from J; bases not matched to a gene: 10. The CDR3 extends over 14 amino acids. The CDR3 DNA is TGTGCCTGGACCCGATCACAGGGGGCGCGCGAGCAGTACTTC. The encoded protein is CAWTRSQGAREQYF.

This clonotype was observed once. The chain recombines TRBV7-2 with TRBJ1-6; possible D gene TRBD1, 5 bases. Germline CDR1 reads SGHTA; CDR2 reads FQGNSA. V lost 4 bases and J lost 3, with 13 bases in between. The CDR3 consists of 16 residues. CDR3 DNA: TGTGCCAGCAGCTCCCAGAGGGGCAGCTATAATTCACCCCTCCACTTT. Translated: CASSSQRGSYNSPLHF.

V and J are TRBV19 and TRBJ1-5; no reliable D call. V lost 8 bases to trimming and J lost 3 bases, with 14 bases between them. The CDR3 is 14 residues long. CDR1 is LNHDA, CDR2 SQIVND, per germline (reference sequence). The DNA of the CDR3 is TGTGCCAGTGCTAGGTCGGAGCTCAATCAGCCCCAGCATTTT. Amino acid sequence: CASARSELNQPQHF.

This clonotype was counted a single time. CDR3 in DNA: TGCAGTGCTAGAGATCTCCCTAGCGGGGTAGATGAGCAGTTCTTC. This codes for CSARDLPSGVDEQFF. V and J are TRBV20-1 and TRBJ2-1; TRBD2 agrees at 9 bases. The V gene's germline CDR1 is DFQATT and CDR2 SNEGSKA (reference sequence). Losses at the gene ends were 0 bases for V and 8 bases for J; bases not matched to a gene: 8. This CDR3 has 15 residues.

As regards this clonotype: Compared with germline, one end of the junction differs, possibly owing to a read error. V is TRBV10-2 and J is TRBJ2-7; no clear D. This CDR3 spans 15 amino acids. CDR1 is WSHSY and CDR2 is SAAADI in the germline V gene. CDR3 amino acids: CASRPVGLVLTEQYF. The CDR3 nucleotides are TGTGCCAGCAGACCCGTAGGGCTAGTCTTGACCGAGCAGTACTTC.

This clonotype was recorded many times. The chain carries TRBV7-9 and TRBJ2-1, with D unclear. Trimming shortened V by 8 bases and J by 0 bases, and 17 bases separated the two germline ends. Germline-derived CDR1 and CDR2 are SEHNR and FQNEAQ (reference sequence). CDR3 size: 16 residues. CDR3 amino acids: CASFRHLGSSYNEQFF. As DNA, the CDR3 is TGTGCCAGCTTCCGGCATCTGGGTTCCTCCTACAATGAGCAGTTCTTC.

This clonotype was recorded a few times. The chain uses TRBV20-1 and TRBJ2-7; 11 bases match TRBD1. After removal of 6 bases from V and 6 bases from J, the junction contained 13 bases not matched to a gene. Germline CDR1 reads DFQATT; CDR2 reads SNEGSKA (reference sequence). The CDR3 sequence is 15 residues long. Here the CDR3 DNA reads TGCAGTGCAAAGCGCCCGGGACAGGGGGGCGTCGAGCAGTACTTC. It encodes CSAKRPGQGGVEQYF.

This clonotype was detected ten times or more. The chain carries TRBV29-1 and TRBJ1-1; D uncertain. Germline V lookup: CDR1 SQVTM, CDR2 ANQGSEA. This CDR3 contains 13 residues. Trimming removed 3 bases at V and 0 bases at J, with 8 bases between. CDR3 nucleotide sequence: TGCAGCGTTGAGGCAGAACTGAACACTGAAGCTTTCTTT. Protein sequence: CSVEAELNTEAFF. The full variable domain, with the rest looked up from reference TRBV29-1 and TRBJ1-1, is SAVISQKPSRDICQRGTSLTIQCQVDSQVTMMFWYRQQPGQSLTLIATANQGSEATYESGFVIDKFPISRPNLTFSTLTVSNMSPEDSSIYLCSVEAELNTEAFFGQGTRLTVV.

Turning to this clonotype: A much larger clone is a single base away; this may be a read error. The CDR3 loop is CASSQYGTDTQHF. CDR3 nucleotide sequence: TGCGCCAGCAGCCAGTACGGGACAGATACGCAGCATTTT. The rearrangement uses TRBV5-1 and TRBJ2-3; 7 bases map to TRBD1. The end of the DNA fits TRBJ1-5 better, so the J call may be wrong. This CDR3 is built from 13 residues. The germline V gene has CDR1 SGHRS and CDR2 YFSETQ.

The CDR3 DNA sequence: TGCAGTGCTGGGGGGACAGGGGGTGGTTATGGCTACACCTTC. Protein: CSAGGTGGGYGYTF. This sequence joins TRBV20-1 and TRBJ1-2; 11 bases match TRBD1. This CDR3 is built from 14 residues. Germline assignment: CDR1 DFQATT and CDR2 SNEGSKA (reference sequence). V dropped 5 bases and J dropped 5; count of bases not matched to a gene: 7.

In its sample, this clonotype was seen many times. The rearrangement links TRBV6-1 to TRBJ2-3; D is perhaps TRBD1 (5 bases). CDR1 is MNHNS, CDR2 SASEGT, per germline. This CDR3 spans 15 amino acids. The V end lost 6 bases, the J end lost 0 bases, and 13 bases lay between the germline ends. The CDR3 DNA reads TGTGCCAGCAGGGTGGACATCCCTAGCACAGATACGCAGTATTTT. Protein sequence: CASRVDIPSTDTQYF.

The CDR3 sequence: CASSIQKGTGELFF. Here the CDR3 DNA reads TGTGCCAGTAGTATACAAAAAGGAACCGGGGAGCTGTTTTTT. The V gene is TRBV19, the J gene TRBJ2-2; D remains unclear. The CDR3 has 14 residues. Germline CDR1 reads LNHDA; CDR2 reads SQIVND (reference sequence). Trimming took 2 bases from V and 5 from J, leaving 9 bases between them.